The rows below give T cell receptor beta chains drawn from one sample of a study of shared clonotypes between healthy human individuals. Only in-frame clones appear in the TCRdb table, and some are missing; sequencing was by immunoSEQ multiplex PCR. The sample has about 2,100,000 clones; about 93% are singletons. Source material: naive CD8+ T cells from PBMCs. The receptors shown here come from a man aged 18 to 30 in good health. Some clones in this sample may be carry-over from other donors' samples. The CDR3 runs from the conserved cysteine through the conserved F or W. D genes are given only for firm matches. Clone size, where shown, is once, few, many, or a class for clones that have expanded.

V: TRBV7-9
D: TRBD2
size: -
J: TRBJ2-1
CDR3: CASRPKRDGHNEQFF
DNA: TGTGCCAGCAGACCGAAGCGGGACGGACACAATGAGCAGTTCTTC

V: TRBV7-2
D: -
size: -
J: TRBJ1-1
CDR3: CASSLVPRSRAEAFF
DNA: TGTGCCAGCAGCTTAGTCCCCCGCTCGAGGGCTGAAGCTTTCTTT

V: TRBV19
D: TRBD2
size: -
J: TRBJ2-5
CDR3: CASSIGLAGDQYF
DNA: TGTGCCAGTAGTATAGGGCTAGCGGGAGATCAGTACTTC

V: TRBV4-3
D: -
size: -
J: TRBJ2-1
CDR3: CASSWDADNEQFF
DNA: TGCGCCAGCAGCTGGGACGCCGACAATGAGCAGTTCTTC

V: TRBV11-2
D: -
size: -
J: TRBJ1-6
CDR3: CASSPRDIRNSPLHF
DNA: TGTGCCAGCAGCCCCCGGGACATCAGAAATTCACCCCTCCACTTT

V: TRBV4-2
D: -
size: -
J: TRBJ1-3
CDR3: CASSQDESVGEGNTIYF
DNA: TGTGCCAGCAGCCAAGATGAGTCGGTAGGGGAAGGAAACACCATATATTTT

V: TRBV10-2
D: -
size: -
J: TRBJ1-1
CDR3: CAAKDGMNTEAFF
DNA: TGCGCCGCGAAGGACGGTATGAACACTGAAGCTTTCTTT

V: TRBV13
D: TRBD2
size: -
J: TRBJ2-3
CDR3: CASSLTSGGSTDTQYF
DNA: TGTGCCAGCAGCTTGACTAGCGGGGGGAGCACAGATACGCAGTATTTT

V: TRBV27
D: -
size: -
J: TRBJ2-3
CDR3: CASSPSTRVGATDTQYF
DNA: TGTGCCAGCAGTCCATCAACCAGGGTAGGGGCCACAGATACGCAGTATTTT

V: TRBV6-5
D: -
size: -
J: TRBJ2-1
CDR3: CASSRTSYNEQFF
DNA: TGTGCCAGCAGCAGGACTTCCTACAATGAGCAGTTCTTC

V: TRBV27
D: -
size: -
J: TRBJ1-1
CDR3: CASSLSIGEANTEAFF
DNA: TGTGCCAGCAGTTTATCGATAGGGGAGGCGAACACTGAAGCTTTCTTT

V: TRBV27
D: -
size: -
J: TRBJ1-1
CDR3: CASSLDVAPNTEAFF
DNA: TGTGCCAGCAGTTTAGACGTCGCCCCGAACACTGAAGCTTTCTTT

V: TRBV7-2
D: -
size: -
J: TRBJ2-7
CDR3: CASSLMGHSYEQYF
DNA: TGTGCCAGCAGCTTAATGGGACACTCCTACGAGCAGTACTTC

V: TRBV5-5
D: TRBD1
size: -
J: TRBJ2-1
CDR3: CASSVSRTGIPRSNEQFF
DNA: TGTGCCAGCAGCGTTTCCCGGACAGGGATTCCCCGTTCCAATGAGCAGTTCTTC

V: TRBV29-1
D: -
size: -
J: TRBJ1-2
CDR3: CSVDAGHDYGYTF
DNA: TGCAGCGTTGATGCGGGTCACGACTATGGCTACACCTTC

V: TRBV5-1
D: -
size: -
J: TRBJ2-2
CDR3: CASRAVSGELFF
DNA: TGCGCCAGCAGGGCGGTATCCGGGGAGCTGTTTTTT

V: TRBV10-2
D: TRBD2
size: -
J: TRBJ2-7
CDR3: CASSDLAGEPYEQYF
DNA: TGCGCCAGCAGTGACCTAGCGGGAGAACCCTACGAGCAGTACTTC

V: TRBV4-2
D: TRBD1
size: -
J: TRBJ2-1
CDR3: CASSQVTPGDRPGENEQFF
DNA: TGTGCCAGCAGCCAAGTGACCCCCGGGGACAGGCCCGGCGAGAATGAGCAGTTCTTC

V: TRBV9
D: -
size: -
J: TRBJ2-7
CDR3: CASSGSGAVEQYF
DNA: TGTGCCAGCAGCGGATCGGGAGCCGTCGAGCAGTACTTC

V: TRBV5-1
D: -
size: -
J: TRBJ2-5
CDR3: CASSLKGNSGETQYF
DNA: TGCGCCAGCAGTTTAAAGGGTAATAGCGGAGAGACCCAGTACTTC

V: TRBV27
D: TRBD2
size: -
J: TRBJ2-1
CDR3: CASSFSPAGDFGEQFF
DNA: TGTGCCAGCAGTTTTTCTCCAGCGGGAGATTTTGGTGAGCAGTTCTTC

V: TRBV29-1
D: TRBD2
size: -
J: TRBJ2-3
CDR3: CSVGGLAGVRDTQYF
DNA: TGCAGCGTGGGTGGACTAGCGGGAGTACGAGATACGCAGTATTTT

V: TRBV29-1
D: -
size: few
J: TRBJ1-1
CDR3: CSGINTEAFF
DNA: TGCAGCGGTATTAACACTGAAGCTTTCTTT

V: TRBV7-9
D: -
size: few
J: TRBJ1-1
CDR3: CASSRDDTEAFF
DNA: TGTGCCAGCAGCCGGGACGACACTGAAGCTTTCTTT

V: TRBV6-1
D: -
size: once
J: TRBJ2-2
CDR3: CASGRDPGELFF
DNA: TGTGCCTCCGGACGGGATCCCGGGGAGCTGTTTTTT

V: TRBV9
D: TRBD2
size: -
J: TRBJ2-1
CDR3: CASSQRAGGSYNEQFF
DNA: TGTGCCAGCAGCCAGAGGGCGGGAGGAAGCTACAATGAGCAGTTCTTC

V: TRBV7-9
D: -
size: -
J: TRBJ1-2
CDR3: CASSPPKLERGYTF
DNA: TGTGCCAGCAGCCCTCCCAAGCTCGAGCGTGGCTACACCTTC

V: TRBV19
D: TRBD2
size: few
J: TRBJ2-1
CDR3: CASRDAREGNEQFF
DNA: TGTGCCAGTAGGGATGCGCGGGAGGGTAATGAGCAGTTCTTC

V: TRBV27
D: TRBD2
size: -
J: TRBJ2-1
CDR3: CASSLGTSYYNEQFF
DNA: TGTGCCAGCAGTCTAGGGACTAGCTATTACAATGAGCAGTTCTTC

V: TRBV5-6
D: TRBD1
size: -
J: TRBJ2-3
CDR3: CASSLFKGQGADTQYF
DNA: TGTGCCAGCAGCTTGTTTAAGGGACAGGGGGCCGATACGCAGTATTTT

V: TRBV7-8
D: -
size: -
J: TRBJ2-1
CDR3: CASSLAGTVNEQFF
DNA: TGTGCCAGCAGCTTAGCGGGAACAGTCAATGAGCAGTTCTTC

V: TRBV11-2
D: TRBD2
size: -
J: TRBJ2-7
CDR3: CASSGGGLAGYDEQYF
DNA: TGTGCCAGCAGCGGGGGGGGACTAGCGGGATATGACGAGCAGTACTTC

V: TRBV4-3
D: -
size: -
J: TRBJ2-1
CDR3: CASSQDPLVEGYNEQFF
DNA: TGCGCCAGCAGCCAAGATCCCCTGGTCGAGGGGTACAATGAGCAGTTCTTC

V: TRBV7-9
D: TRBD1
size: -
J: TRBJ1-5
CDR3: CASSFTGDHQPQHF
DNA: TGTGCCAGCAGCTTCACAGGGGATCATCAGCCCCAGCATTTT

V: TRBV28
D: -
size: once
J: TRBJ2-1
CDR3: CASSLRKYEQFF
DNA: TGTGCCAGCAGCCTGCGCAAATATGAGCAGTTCTTC

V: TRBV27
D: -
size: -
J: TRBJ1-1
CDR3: CASSADGNTEAFF
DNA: TGTGCCAGCAGTGCGGACGGGAACACTGAAGCTTTCTTT

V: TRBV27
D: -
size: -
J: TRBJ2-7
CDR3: CASSPNTQVYEQYF
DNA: TGTGCCAGCAGTCCAAACACACAAGTCTACGAGCAGTACTTC

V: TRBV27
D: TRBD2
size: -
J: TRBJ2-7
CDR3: CASSPVGVAGVIRRGNEQYF
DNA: TGTGCCAGCAGTCCGGTCGGGGTAGCGGGAGTCATCAGGCGCGGAAACGAGCAGTACTTC

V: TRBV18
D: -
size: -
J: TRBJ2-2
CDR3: CASSPRSRVKNTGELFF
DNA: TGTGCCAGCTCACCACGTTCCAGGGTAAAGAACACCGGGGAGCTGTTTTTT

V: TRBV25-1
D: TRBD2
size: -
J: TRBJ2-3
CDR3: CASSWGLAGADTQYF
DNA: TGTGCCAGCAGTTGGGGGCTAGCGGGAGCAGATACGCAGTATTTT

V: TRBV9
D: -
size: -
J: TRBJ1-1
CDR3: CASTRGTNTEAFF
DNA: TGTGCCAGTACTCGGGGCACGAACACTGAAGCTTTCTTT

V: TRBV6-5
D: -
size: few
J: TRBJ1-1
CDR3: CASSYSRGNTEAFF
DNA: TGTGCCAGCAGTTACTCGAGGGGGAACACTGAAGCTTTCTTT

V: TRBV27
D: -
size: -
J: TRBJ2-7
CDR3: CASSLSSATTYEQYF
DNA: TGTGCCAGCAGTTTATCGTCAGCTACAACCTACGAGCAGTACTTC

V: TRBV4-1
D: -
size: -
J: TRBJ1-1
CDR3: CASSQDGNTEAFF
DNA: TGCGCCAGCAGCCAAGATGGGAACACTGAAGCTTTCTTT

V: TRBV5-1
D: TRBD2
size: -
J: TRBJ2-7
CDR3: CASSWGLAGSGRASLSYEQYF
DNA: TGCGCCAGCAGCTGGGGGCTTGCGGGAAGCGGGAGGGCCTCTCTGTCCTACGAGCAGTACTTC

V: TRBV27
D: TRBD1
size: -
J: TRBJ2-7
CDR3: CASSFGHRGYEQYF
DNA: TGTGCCAGCAGTTTTGGACACAGGGGTTACGAGCAGTACTTC

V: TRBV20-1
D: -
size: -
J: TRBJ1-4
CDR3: CSPDEKLFF
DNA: TGCAGCCCAGATGAAAAACTGTTTTTT

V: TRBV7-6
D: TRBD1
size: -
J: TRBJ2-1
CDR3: CASSLASAGGTDEQFF
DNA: TGTGCCAGCAGCTTAGCCTCGGCAGGGGGCACGGATGAGCAGTTCTTC